This T cell receptor beta chain was observed in a study of cytomegalovirus exposure and HLA in healthy donors. Findings of the study overall: TCR sequences were mostly rare, though some public TCRs occurred in many donors. In vitro experiments confirmed that a few CMV-associated chains were specific for CMV antigens. Cytomegalovirus-associated status was assigned to 150 or so TCR beta chains.

The roughly 120-subject validation cohort, separate from the roughly 670-subject first cohort, included the donors. As to this clone: Its antigen is not known.

Germline V gene lookup returns CDR1 LGHNT and CDR2 FRNRAP. The CDR3 covers 13 residues. Trimming cost V 0 bases and J 5 bases, with 8 bases left between them. Sequencing used immunoSEQ multiplex PCR; TCRdb keeps in-frame clones, though not all of them. This repertoire shows over 110,000 clones, approximately 86% found once; its top ten account for 8.7%. The sample was PBMCs. The chain employs TRBV12-5 and TRBJ2-7, with a possible D match to TRBD1 (6 bases). The source is a young man in good health and CMV-seropositive. CDR3 sequence: CASGLVTGNEQYF. The DNA of the CDR3 is TGTGCTAGTGGTTTGGTAACAGGGAACGAGCAGTACTTC.